This TCR beta chain was recovered during a study of blood T cell repertoires in COVID-19. Study-wide background: Acute-phase and convalescent COVID-19 samples originated in the United States, Italy and Spain. T cells, B-cell-depleted T cells, or PBMCs provided the cDNA or gDNA that served as material.

The repertoire was sequenced with immunoSEQ multiplex PCR; TCRdb's copy has only in-frame clones and lacks some. The sample records some 87,000 clones, 89% being singletons. Trimming cost V 7 bases and J 4 bases; bases outside gene matches: 5. Per germline, CDR1 SQVTM and CDR2 ANQGSEA. The CDR3 loop spans 13 amino acids. This sequence was found in a woman aged 70-85 years with acute or convalescent COVID-19. Source material: peripheral blood. J is TRBJ1-3 and V is TRBV29-1; the match to TRBD1 covers 9 bases. CDR3 sequence reads: CSGTGGSGNTIYF. CDR3 nucleotides: TGCAGCGGTACAGGGGGCTCAGGAAACACCATATATTTT.